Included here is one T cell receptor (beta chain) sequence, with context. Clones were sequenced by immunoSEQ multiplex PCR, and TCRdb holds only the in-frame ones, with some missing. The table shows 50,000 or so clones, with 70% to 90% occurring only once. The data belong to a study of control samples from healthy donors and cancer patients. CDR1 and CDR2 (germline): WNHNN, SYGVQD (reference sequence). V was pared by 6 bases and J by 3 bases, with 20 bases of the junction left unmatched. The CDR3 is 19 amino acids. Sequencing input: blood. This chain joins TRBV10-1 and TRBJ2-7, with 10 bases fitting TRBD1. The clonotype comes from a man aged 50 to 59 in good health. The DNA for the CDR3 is TGCGCCAGCAGACCTAGTCACCGGGACAGGGGTGAAGGGATCTACGAGCAGTACTTC. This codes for CASRPSHRDRGEGIYEQYF.